This T cell receptor (beta chain) was sequenced for a study of blood T cell repertoires in COVID-19. As for the study in general: Sites in the United States, Italy and Spain provided acute and convalescent COVID-19 samples.

Exposed participants came across a COVID-19 case within 2 weeks before study entry. The germline gives CDR1 SGHRS, CDR2 YFSETQ. The CDR3 runs 15 residues. V gave up 4 bases and J gave up 0 bases, with 11 bases separating them. Using immunoSEQ multiplex PCR, the repertoire was profiled, and TCRdb retains in-frame clones only, with some absent. The sample lists roughly 230,000 clones, 70% to 90% occurring once. Sequencing was carried out using PBMCs or T cells enriched from blood (not recorded which). This receptor was obtained from a woman aged 45-65 years who had been exposed to COVID-19. The chain has TRBV5-1 and TRBJ1-3; D is unclear. This CDR3 reads CASSGREGSGNTIYF. The CDR3 DNA is TGCGCCAGCAGCGGGAGGGAAGGCTCTGGAAACACCATATATTTT.